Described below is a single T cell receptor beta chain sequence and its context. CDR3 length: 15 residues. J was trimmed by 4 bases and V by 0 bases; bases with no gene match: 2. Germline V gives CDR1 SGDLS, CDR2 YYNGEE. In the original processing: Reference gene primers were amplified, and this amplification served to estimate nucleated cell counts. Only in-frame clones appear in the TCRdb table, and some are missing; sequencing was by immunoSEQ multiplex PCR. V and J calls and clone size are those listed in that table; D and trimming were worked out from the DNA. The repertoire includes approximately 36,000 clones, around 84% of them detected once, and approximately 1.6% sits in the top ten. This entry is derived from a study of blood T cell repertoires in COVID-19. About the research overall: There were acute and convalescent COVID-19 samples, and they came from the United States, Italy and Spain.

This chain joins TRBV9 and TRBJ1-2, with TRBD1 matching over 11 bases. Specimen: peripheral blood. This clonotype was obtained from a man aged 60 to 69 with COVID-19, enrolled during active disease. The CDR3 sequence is CASSVVDRGPYGYTF. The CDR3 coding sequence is TGTGCCAGCAGCGTAGTGGACAGGGGGCCCTATGGCTACACCTTC.